This TCR beta chain emerged from a study of T cells in Graves' hyperthyroidism and ophthalmopathy. It was RNA transcripts that yielded the amplified TCR beta CDR3 regions. In the first-round RT-PCR of the TCR CDR3, the HTBI primer set was used. TCRdb ran MiXCR on the multiplex PCR reads and lists one entry per CDR3 protein. This table has hundreds of thousands of distinct CDR3 sequences, roughly a quarter appearing once. The table lists this clonotype with many counts. V was shortened by 2 bases and J by 7 bases, with 11 bases between the two germline ends. The CDR3 is 13 residues long. CDR1 MNHEY and CDR2 SVGAGI come from the germline V gene.

The rearrangement joins TRBV6-5 to TRBJ1-1, with a weak D call TRBD1 (5 bases). Sample: blood. This TCR was sampled from a woman younger than 45 with Graves' ophthalmopathy. The CDR3 coding sequence is TGTGCCAGCAGTTACGGGGGGGTACTTGAAGCTTTCTTT. Translated: CASSYGGVLEAFF.